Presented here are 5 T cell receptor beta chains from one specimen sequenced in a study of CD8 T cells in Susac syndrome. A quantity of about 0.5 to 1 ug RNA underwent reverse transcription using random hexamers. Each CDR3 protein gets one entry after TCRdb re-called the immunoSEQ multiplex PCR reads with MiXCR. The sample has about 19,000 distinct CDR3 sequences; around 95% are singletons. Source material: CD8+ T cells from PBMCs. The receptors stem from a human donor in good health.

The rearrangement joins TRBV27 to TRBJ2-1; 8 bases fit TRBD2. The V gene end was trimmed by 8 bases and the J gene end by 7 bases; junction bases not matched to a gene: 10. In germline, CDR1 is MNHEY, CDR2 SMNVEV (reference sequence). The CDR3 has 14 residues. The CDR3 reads CASYGTRSINEQFF. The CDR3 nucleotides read TGTGCCAGCTACGGGACTAGAAGCATAAATGAGCAGTTCTTC.

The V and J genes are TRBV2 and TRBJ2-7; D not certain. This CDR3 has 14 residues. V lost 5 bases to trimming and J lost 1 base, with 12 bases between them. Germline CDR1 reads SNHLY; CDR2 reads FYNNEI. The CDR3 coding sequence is TGTGCCAGCAGTCCGGACCCGCGGTCCTACGAGCAGTACTTC. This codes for CASSPDPRSYEQYF.

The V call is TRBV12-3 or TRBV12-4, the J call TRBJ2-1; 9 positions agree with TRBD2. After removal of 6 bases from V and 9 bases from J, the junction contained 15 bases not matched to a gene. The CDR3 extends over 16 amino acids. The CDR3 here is CASRLFAGREGSEQFF. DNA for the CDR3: TGTGCCAGCAGACTCTTCGCCGGGCGGGAGGGTAGTGAGCAGTTCTTC.

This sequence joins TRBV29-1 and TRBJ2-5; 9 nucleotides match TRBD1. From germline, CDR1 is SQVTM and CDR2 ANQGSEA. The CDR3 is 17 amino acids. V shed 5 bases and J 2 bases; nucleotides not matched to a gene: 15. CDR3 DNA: TGCAGCGTTTCCTCTCACAGGGGGCCGGAGTATCAAGAGACCCAGTACTTC. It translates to CSVSSHRGPEYQETQYF.

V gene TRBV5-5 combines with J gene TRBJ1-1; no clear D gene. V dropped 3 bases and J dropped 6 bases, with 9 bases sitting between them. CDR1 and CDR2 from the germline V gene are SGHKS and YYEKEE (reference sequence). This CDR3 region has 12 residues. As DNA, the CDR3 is TGTGCCAGCAGCTACTCGTCCGCTGAAGCTTTCTTT. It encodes CASSYSSAEAFF.